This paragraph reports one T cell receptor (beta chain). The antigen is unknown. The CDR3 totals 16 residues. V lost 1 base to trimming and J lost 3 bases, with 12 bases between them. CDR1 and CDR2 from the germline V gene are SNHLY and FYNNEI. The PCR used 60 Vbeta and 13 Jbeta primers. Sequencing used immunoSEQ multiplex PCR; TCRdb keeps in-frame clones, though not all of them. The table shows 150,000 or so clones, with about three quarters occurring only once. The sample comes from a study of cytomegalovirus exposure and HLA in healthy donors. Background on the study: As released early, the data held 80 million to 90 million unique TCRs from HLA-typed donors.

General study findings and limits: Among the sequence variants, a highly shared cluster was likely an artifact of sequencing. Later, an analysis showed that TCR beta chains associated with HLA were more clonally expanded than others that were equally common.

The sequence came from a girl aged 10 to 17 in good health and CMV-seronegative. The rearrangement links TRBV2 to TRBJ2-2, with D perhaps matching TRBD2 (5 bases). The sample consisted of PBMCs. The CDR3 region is CASSEGYYGDTGELFF. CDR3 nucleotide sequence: TGTGCCAGCAGTGAAGGCTATTACGGGGACACCGGGGAGCTGTTTTTT.